Following are 9 T cell receptor beta chains from one sample sequenced in a study of regulatory T cells in long-lasting Graves disease. Time point of the sample: persistent/refractory GD, antithyroid drugs over 5 years with positive TRAb. PBMC RNA was the source of the TCR library. In building TCR beta libraries, iRepertoire HTBI primers were used together with Arm-PCR of CDR3 regions. TCRdb independently ran MiXCR on the multiplex PCR reads; one entry per CDR3 protein. The table includes 350,000 to 450,000 distinct CDR3 sequences, approximately 22% detected once. Here the sequenced sample was peripheral blood mononuclear cells (PBMCs), taken when the disease was refractory, from a patient treated with antithyroid drugs. The source of these receptors is a female donor with Graves disease.

Only a few counts were recorded for this clonotype. The CDR3 coding sequence is TGCAGTGCTACCCGACTAGCGGGAGGTTACAACGAGCAGTACTTC. Translation gives CSATRLAGGYNEQYF. V usage is TRBV20-1 and J usage is TRBJ2-7; 13 nucleotides align to TRBD2. V shed 4 bases, J shed 5 bases, and the junction held 8 bases outside the gene matches. The CDR3 runs to 15 residues. Germline V lookup: CDR1 DFQATT, CDR2 SNEGSKA (reference sequence).

This clonotype was picked up many times. The rearrangement uses TRBV6-1 and TRBJ1-5; possible D gene TRBD1, 6 bases. CDR1 is MNHNS and CDR2 is SASEGT in the germline V gene. V was trimmed by 7 bases and J by 7 bases, leaving 26 bases between them. CDR3 length: 17 amino acids. DNA of the CDR3: TGTGCCAGCATCCTCCGGGCTTTAACAGGGAGACACCAGCCCCAGCATTTT. Its translation: CASILRALTGRHQPQHF.

This chain uses TRBV5-1 with TRBJ2-3; D is ambiguous. CDR3 size: 16 residues. Germline V CDR1 and CDR2: SGHRS, YFSETQ. The germline V and J ends were trimmed by 4 bases and 1 base, with 16 bases remaining between them. The CDR3 is CASSAPRLGGTDTQYF. In DNA, the CDR3 is TGCGCCAGCAGCGCCCCCAGACTCGGCGGCACAGATACGCAGTATTTT. The entire variable domain, with the rest obtained from reference TRBV5-1 and TRBJ2-3, is as follows: KAGVTQTPRYLIKTRGQQVTLSCSPISGHRSVSWYQQTPGQGLQFLFEYFSETQRNKGNFPGRFSGRQFSNSRSEMNVSTLELGDSALYLCASSAPRLGGTDTQYFGPGTRLTVL.

With regard to this clonotype: A read error may explain this, as a much larger clone is one base away. The J gene is TRBJ2-7, the V gene TRBV5-1; TRBD2 is a possible D gene (6 bases). This CDR3 comprises 15 residues. CDR1 is SGHRS and CDR2 is YFSETQ in the germline V gene. Trimming took off 7 bases at V and 6 bases at J, with 23 bases between the two ends. The CDR3: CASGPGLLLLGEQYF. CDR3 DNA sequence: TGCGCCAGCGGCCCCGGACTATTACTACTTGGCGAGCAGTACTTC.

This clonotype was detected only a few times. The chain is built from TRBV18 and TRBJ2-2; 12 bases match TRBD2. The CDR3 is made up of 16 amino acids. From germline, CDR1 is KGHSH and CDR2 LQKENI. V was pared by 4 bases and J by 4 bases, with 4 bases of the junction left unmatched. CDR3 residues: CASSRGLAGITGELFF. The CDR3 DNA reads as TGTGCCAGCTCACGAGGACTAGCGGGGATCACCGGGGAGCTGTTTTTT.

This clonotype was found many times. The chain employs TRBV11-2 and TRBJ2-7; the D is unclear. Germline CDR1 and CDR2: SGHAT and FQNNGV. V was clipped by 4 bases and J by 1 base, with 11 bases between them. The CDR3 contains 14 residues. CDR3 sequence reads: CASSSEDESYEQYF. CDR3 nucleotides: TGTGCCAGCAGCTCTGAGGACGAATCCTACGAGCAGTACTTC.

The rearrangement joins TRBV5-6 to TRBJ2-7; 7 bases match TRBD2. In germline, CDR1 is SGHDT, CDR2 YYEEEE. The length of the CDR3 is 13 residues. The J segment lost 3 bases and the V segment lost 5 bases, leaving 5 bases of the junction unmatched. CDR3 region: CASSQGTNYEQYF. Written as DNA, the CDR3 is TGTGCCAGCAGTCAAGGGACTAACTACGAGCAGTACTTC.

This clonotype has only a few counts. The V call is TRBV29-1, the J call TRBJ2-7, with a tentative D call TRBD2 (6 bases). V lost 4 bases, J lost 4 bases, and 14 bases lay in between. Germline V gives CDR1 SQVTM, CDR2 ANQGSEA. CDR3 length equals 13 residues. The CDR3 sequence: CSVVLAEGYEQYF. The CDR3 DNA reads TGCAGCGTTGTGTTAGCGGAGGGTTACGAGCAGTACTTC.

This clonotype was recorded at least ten times. The J gene is TRBJ2-7, the V gene TRBV11-1; 8 bases fit TRBD2. Germline assignment: CDR1 SGHAT and CDR2 FQDESV (reference sequence). Trimming at V came to 4 bases and at J to 5 bases, leaving 10 bases not matched to a gene. The CDR3 is made up of 15 amino acids. The CDR3 DNA follows: TGTGCCAGCAGCTCACCAGCGGGAGCCAAGAACGAGCAGTACTTC. It encodes CASSSPAGAKNEQYF.